One sample yielded the 32 T cell receptor beta chains listed below, sequenced in a study of cytotoxic CD8 clonotypes in ibrutinib-treated CLL. The assay was immunoSEQ multiplex PCR, and TCRdb's table has in-frame clones only and misses some. This sample has 150,000 to 200,000 clones; more than 70% occur once, and the top ten carry around 3%. Sequenced here: PBMCs, sampled at disease progression, from a patient treated with ibrutinib. Receptor source: a human donor with chronic lymphocytic leukemia.

The genes are TRBV2 and TRBJ1-4; TRBD1 agrees at 8 bases. The CDR3 runs to 14 residues. Trimming removed 5 bases from V and 10 bases from J; junction bases left unmatched: 9. The V gene's germline CDR1 is SNHLY and CDR2 FYNNEI. The CDR3, as DNA: TGTGCCAGCAGTACGGACAGGGCAGTTGGAAAACTGTTTTTT. It is translated as CASSTDRAVGKLFF.

CDR3 sequence reads: CASSLVGRTGRYEQYF. In nucleotides, the CDR3 is TGTGCCAGCAGCTTAGTTGGCAGGACCGGCCGGTACGAGCAGTACTTC. This chain uses TRBV7-9 with TRBJ2-7; D is undetermined. Germline loops: CDR1 SEHNR, CDR2 FQNEAQ (reference sequence). V lost 1 base to trimming and J lost 4 bases, with 17 bases between them. The length of the CDR3 is 16 residues.

This clone appeared a single time. V gene TRBV9 combines with J gene TRBJ2-7; 10 positions agree with TRBD1. This CDR3 has 15 residues. V lost 4 bases to trimming and J lost 3 bases; unmatched junction nucleotides: 7. The germline gives CDR1 SGDLS, CDR2 YYNGEE. The CDR3, as DNA: TGTGCCAGCAGCCCCCGACAGGGGGCTTTCTACGAGCAGTACTTC. This gives the protein CASSPRQGAFYEQYF.

The chain is built from TRBV5-1 and TRBJ2-1; the match to TRBD2 covers 10 bases. The CDR3 has 16 residues. In germline, CDR1 is SGHRS, CDR2 YFSETQ. J lost 5 bases, V lost 7 bases, and 12 bases had no gene match. CDR3 sequence: CASGTPPLAGDNEQFF. The CDR3 DNA reads TGCGCCAGCGGCACACCTCCGCTAGCGGGAGACAATGAGCAGTTCTTC.

The chain joins TRBV27 to TRBJ2-3; 8 bases agree with TRBD2. This CDR3 is built from 16 residues. Germline values: CDR1 MNHEY, CDR2 SMNVEV (reference sequence). V trimming: 5 bases; J trimming: 1 base; junction bases outside the gene matches: 8. CDR3 in DNA: TGTGCCAGCAGTCCCGCCGGAGCGGGAGGCACAGATACGCAGTATTTT. Translation gives CASSPAGAGGTDTQYF.

V is TRBV4-2 and J is TRBJ1-2; no clear D. The CDR3 contains 15 residues. V lost 1 base and J 4 bases, leaving 13 bases between the germline ends. Germline V gene lookup returns CDR1 LGHNA and CDR2 YNFKEQ. The CDR3 bases are TGTGCCAGCAGCCAAGGCTTCTGGGAACCCTATGGCTACACCTTC. Translation gives CASSQGFWEPYGYTF.

The V and J genes are TRBV11-2 and TRBJ2-3; D is uncertain. CDR3 size: 17 residues. Germline V gene lookup returns CDR1 SGHAT and CDR2 FQNNGV. With 1 base removed from V and 0 bases from J, the gap between germline ends came to 14 bases. CDR3 sequence reads: CASSLGVGQSSTDTQYF. CDR3 nucleotide sequence: TGTGCCAGCAGCTTAGGAGTCGGGCAATCTAGCACAGATACGCAGTATTTT.

In DNA, the CDR3 is TGTGCCAGCAGCTTGGGGGGACAGCTCATGAACACTGAAGCTTTCTTT. Its translation is CASSLGGQLMNTEAFF. The V and J genes are TRBV5-4 and TRBJ1-1, with TRBD1 matching 7 bases. This CDR3 spans 16 amino acids. Germline lookup yields CDR1 SGHNT and CDR2 YYREEE (reference sequence). Germline trimming cut 0 bases from V and 0 bases from J; bases unmatched to any gene: 5.

V and J are TRBV18 and TRBJ2-3; 12 nucleotides line up with TRBD2. This CDR3 is built from 17 residues. Germline CDR1 and CDR2: KGHSH and LQKENI. Trimming took 4 bases from V and 4 from J; bases not matched to a gene: 9. CDR3 coding DNA: TGTGCCAGCTCACTAGTGACTAGCGGGAGTTTCGCAGATACGCAGTATTTT. Protein: CASSLVTSGSFADTQYF.

This clone was seen only once. The V and J genes are TRBV29-1 and TRBJ2-5; 9 positions agree with TRBD2. The junction had 7 bases not matched to a gene; V was cut back by 0 bases and J by 5 bases. Germline CDR1 is SQVTM and CDR2 is ANQGSEA. The CDR3 extends over 15 amino acids. The CDR3 DNA is TGCAGCGTTGAAGACCGGGGAAGCGGGAGGGAGACCCAGTACTTC. This codes for CSVEDRGSGRETQYF. Combining the CDR3 with reference TRBV29-1 and TRBJ2-5 gives the whole variable domain SAVISQKPSRDICQRGTSLTIQCQVDSQVTMMFWYRQQPGQSLTLIATANQGSEATYESGFVIDKFPISRPNLTFSTLTVSNMSPEDSSIYLCSVEDRGSGRETQYFGPGTRLLVL.

The chain employs TRBV6-5 and TRBJ1-1; 9 nucleotides match TRBD1. Trimming removed 5 bases from V and 8 bases from J; junction bases left unmatched: 6. Germline-derived CDR1 and CDR2 are MNHEY and SVGAGI. The CDR3 totals 13 residues. CDR3 loop: CASSQGQGAEAFF. The CDR3 DNA sequence: TGTGCCAGCAGTCAGGGACAGGGAGCCGAAGCTTTCTTT.

The chain links TRBV2 to TRBJ2-7; weak D call: TRBD2 (6 bases). Germline V gives CDR1 SNHLY, CDR2 FYNNEI. Trimming shortened V by 8 bases and J by 5 bases, and 22 bases separated the two germline ends. The CDR3 is made up of 15 amino acids. The CDR3 sequence is CASHAGRGPSNEQYF. The DNA for the CDR3 is TGTGCCAGCCACGCCGGGCGGGGTCCCTCTAACGAGCAGTACTTC. The variable domain in full, completed from reference TRBV2 and TRBJ2-7, reads EPEVTQTPSHQVTQMGQEVILRCVPISNHLYFYWYRQILGQKVEFLVSFYNNEISEKSEIFDDQFSVERPDGSNFTLKIRSTKLEDSAMYFCASHAGRGPSNEQYFGPGTRLTVT.

CDR3 protein: CASSTNPNRGVTGTGELFF. As DNA, the CDR3 is TGTGCCAGCAGCACGAACCCGAATCGGGGGGTAACGGGGACCGGGGAGCTGTTTTTT. V gene TRBV9 combines with J gene TRBJ2-2, with 7 positions matching TRBD2. Unmatched junction bases numbered 20, after V lost 4 bases and J lost 5 bases. The CDR3 totals 19 residues. CDR1 and CDR2 from the germline V gene are SGDLS and YYNGEE.

This chain connects TRBV15 to TRBJ1-2, with D maybe TRBD1 (5 bases). Trimming removed 3 bases from V and 8 bases from J, with 16 bases in between. The length of the CDR3 is 14 residues. The V gene's germline CDR1 is LNHNV and CDR2 YYDKDF (reference sequence). For the CDR3, the DNA is TGTGCCACCAGCAGGGGAGGGGTGGTATTCGGCTACACCTTC. Translated, it gives CATSRGGVVFGYTF. The entire variable domain, with the rest obtained from reference TRBV15 and TRBJ1-2, is as follows: DAMVIQNPRYQVTQFGKPVTLSCSQTLNHNVMYWYQQKSSQAPKLLFHYYDKDFNNEADTPDNFQSRRPNTSFCFLDIRSPGLGDTAMYLCATSRGGVVFGYTFGSGTRLTVV.

The chain employs TRBV30 and TRBJ2-5; tentative D call: TRBD2 (5 bases). V lost 4 bases and J 0 bases, leaving 18 bases between the germline ends. CDR3 length: 16 amino acids. The germline CDR1 and CDR2 sequences are GTSNPN and SVGIG (reference sequence). This CDR3 is CAWTDARRGYQETQYF. For the CDR3, the DNA is TGTGCCTGGACGGATGCTAGAAGAGGGTACCAAGAGACCCAGTACTTC.

The chain recombines TRBV6-5 with TRBJ2-7; no firm D call. V lost 6 bases and J lost 2, with 14 bases in between. Germline loops: CDR1 MNHEY, CDR2 SVGAGI. The CDR3 has 14 residues. The CDR3 spells CASRAETLAYEQYF. The CDR3 DNA reads as TGTGCCAGCAGGGCGGAAACGCTCGCCTACGAGCAGTACTTC.

The chain employs TRBV27 and TRBJ2-7; D perhaps matches TRBD1 (5 bases). Germline V CDR1 and CDR2: MNHEY, SMNVEV (reference sequence). The ends were cut back, 5 bases at V and 6 bases at J, with 14 bases in the middle. The CDR3 totals 13 residues. The CDR3: CASSTIGVTEQYF. The CDR3 DNA sequence: TGTGCCAGCAGTACTATAGGGGTAACCGAGCAGTACTTC.

V gene TRBV28 combines with J gene TRBJ2-2; D is ambiguous. Trimming took 4 bases from V and 0 from J, leaving 12 bases between them. Germline CDR1 MDHEN, CDR2 SYDVKM. This CDR3 spans 16 amino acids. CDR3 region: CASSYNRRTNTGELFF. DNA of the CDR3: TGTGCCAGCAGTTATAACAGACGAACGAACACCGGGGAGCTGTTTTTT.

The CDR3 sequence is CASSDSLDRGIGELFF. The CDR3 nucleotides are TGTGCCAGCAGTGACTCGTTAGACAGGGGTATCGGGGAGCTGTTTTTT. The rearrangement links TRBV6-4 to TRBJ2-2, with 8 bases matching TRBD1. CDR3 length: 16 amino acids. After removal of 0 bases from V and 7 bases from J, the junction contained 7 bases not matched to a gene. Germline CDR1 MRHNA, CDR2 SNTAGT.

This CDR3 reads CASSSSGVRDGYTF. CDR3 bases: TGTGCCAGCAGCTCGTCGGGGGTCCGGGATGGCTACACCTTC. This sequence joins TRBV11-3 and TRBJ1-2, with D possibly being TRBD1 (5 bases). The CDR3 has 14 residues. V was pared by 4 bases and J by 6 bases, with 15 bases between. CDR1 SGHNT and CDR2 YENEEA come from the germline V gene.

The CDR3 DNA follows: TGTGCCACCAGCCAAGGACAGGGCGTTAACTCCTACAATGAGCAGTTCTTC. Translated, it gives CATSQGQGVNSYNEQFF. The chain joins TRBV15 to TRBJ2-1; 8 bases are shared with TRBD1. V lost 5 bases, J lost 0 bases, and 9 bases stayed unmatched. This CDR3 is built from 17 residues. Germline values: CDR1 LNHNV, CDR2 YYDKDF (reference sequence).

J is TRBJ2-7 and V is TRBV6-6; D is undetermined. V was shortened by 2 bases and J by 2 bases, with 10 bases between the two germline ends. CDR3 length: 14 residues. CDR1 MNHNY and CDR2 SVGAGI come from the germline V gene (reference sequence). The CDR3 DNA is TGTGCCAGCAGTTACACGAAGGGAACCTACGAGCAGTACTTC. It specifies CASSYTKGTYEQYF.

The chain carries TRBV15 and TRBJ2-4; TRBD2 matches 11 bases. The ends lost 4 bases at V and 0 bases at J; junction bases unmatched: 23. Germline assignment: CDR1 LNHNV and CDR2 YYDKDF (reference sequence). The CDR3 covers 23 residues. CDR3 nucleotide sequence: TGTGCCACCAGCACCGGGTGGCCACCGTTGGGACTAGCGGTATCCTTAGCCAAAAACATTCAGTACTTC. Its protein product is CATSTGWPPLGLAVSLAKNIQYF.

This clone showed up just a few times. The chain employs TRBV11-1 and TRBJ2-3; the match to TRBD1 covers 7 bases. The CDR3 is made up of 16 amino acids. CDR1 is SGHAT, CDR2 FQDESV, per germline (reference sequence). V lost 5 bases to trimming and J lost 0 bases; unmatched junction nucleotides: 8. The CDR3 bases are TGTGCCAGCAGCCAAGGGACAGAGCCTAGCACAGATACGCAGTATTTT. This sequence encodes CASSQGTEPSTDTQYF.

The genes are TRBV7-6 and TRBJ2-1; no clear D. Germline CDR1 is SGHVS and CDR2 is FNYEAQ. The CDR3 runs to 14 residues. Trimming stripped 1 base from V and 8 bases from J, with 12 bases between. This CDR3 is CASSLVPAHDEQFF. DNA of the CDR3: TGTGCCAGCAGCTTAGTACCAGCGCATGATGAGCAGTTCTTC.

The CDR3 is CASSREPMNTEAFF. Written as DNA, the CDR3 is TGCGCCAGCAGTAGGGAGCCGATGAACACTGAAGCTTTCTTT. This chain uses TRBV10-2 with TRBJ1-1; D is uncertain. Germline assignment: CDR1 WSHSY and CDR2 SAAADI. V was cut by 5 bases and J by 0 bases, with 10 bases left in between. The CDR3 length is 14 residues.

The V gene is TRBV19, the J gene TRBJ1-2, with D unresolved. The germline gives CDR1 LNHDA, CDR2 SQIVND (reference sequence). The V and J ends lost 4 bases and 3 bases respectively, with 9 bases between them. The CDR3 loop spans 13 amino acids. For the CDR3, the DNA is TGTGCCAGTAGTAAAGGGTCCGACTATGGCTACACCTTC. It is translated as CASSKGSDYGYTF.

The chain links TRBV6-5 to TRBJ2-5; D tentatively fits TRBD1 or TRBD2 (7 bases each). V shed 1 base and J shed 9 bases, with 15 bases lying between them. Looked up from germline, CDR1 is MNHEY and CDR2 is SVGAGI. This CDR3 spans 14 amino acids. The CDR3 sequence: CASSYFRGGRPQYF. The CDR3 nucleotides read TGTGCCAGCAGTTACTTCAGGGGGGGGCGGCCCCAGTACTTC.

As for this clone: At one end the junction does not follow the germline gene, possibly because of a read error. J is TRBJ2-1 and V is TRBV19; TRBD2 is a possible D gene (5 bases). Germline CDR1 and CDR2: LNHDA and SQIVND (reference sequence). This CDR3 has 15 residues. The CDR3 reads CASTIVAYSYNEQFF. The CDR3, as DNA: TGTGCCAGTACTATAGTAGCGTACTCCTACAATGAGCAGTTCTTC.

This clone was recorded once. CDR3 protein: CASSPQRQGLGAEAFF. CDR3 nucleotides: TGTGCCAGCTCACCACAGAGGCAGGGATTGGGGGCTGAAGCTTTCTTT. The gene calls are TRBV18 and TRBJ1-1; D may be TRBD1 (5 bases). Trimming took off 1 base at V and 6 bases at J, with 18 bases between the two ends. The CDR3 is made up of 16 amino acids. CDR1 is KGHSH and CDR2 is LQKENI in the germline V gene.

The chain combines TRBV30 with TRBJ1-2, with 8 bases identical to TRBD1. The CDR3 length is 13 residues. V gave up 0 bases and J gave up 9 bases; unmatched junction bases: 6. CDR1 is GTSNPN and CDR2 is SVGIG in the germline V gene (reference sequence). The CDR3 loop reads CAWSVSQGASYTF. The CDR3, as DNA: TGTGCCTGGAGTGTAAGTCAGGGGGCCAGCTACACCTTC. Based on the CDR3 plus reference TRBV30 and TRBJ1-2, the full variable domain is SQTIHQWPATLVQPVGSPLSLECTVEGTSNPNLYWYRQAAGRGLQLLFYSVGIGQISSEVPQNLSASRPQDRQFILSSKKLLLSDSGFYLCAWSVSQGASYTFGSGTRLTVV.

This sequence joins TRBV30 and TRBJ1-1, with D possibly matching TRBD1 (5 bases). Germline CDR1 reads GTSNPN; CDR2 reads SVGIG (reference sequence). This CDR3 spans 14 amino acids. V was clipped by 8 bases and J by 1 base, with 17 bases between them. CDR3 protein: CAGGGIFKNTEAFF. CDR3 in DNA: TGTGCCGGGGGGGGTATTTTCAAGAACACTGAAGCTTTCTTT.